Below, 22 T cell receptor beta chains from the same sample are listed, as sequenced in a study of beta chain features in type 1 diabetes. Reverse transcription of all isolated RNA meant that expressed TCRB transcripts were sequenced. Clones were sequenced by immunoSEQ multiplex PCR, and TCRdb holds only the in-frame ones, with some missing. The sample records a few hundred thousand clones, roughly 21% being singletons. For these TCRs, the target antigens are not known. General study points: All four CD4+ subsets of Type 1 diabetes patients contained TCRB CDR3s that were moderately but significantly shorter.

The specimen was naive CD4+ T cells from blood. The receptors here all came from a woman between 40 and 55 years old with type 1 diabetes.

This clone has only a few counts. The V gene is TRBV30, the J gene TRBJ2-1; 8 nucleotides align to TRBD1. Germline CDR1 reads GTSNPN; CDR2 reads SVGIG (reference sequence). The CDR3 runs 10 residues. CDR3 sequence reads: CAYTGGRQFF. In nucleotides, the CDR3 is TGTGCTTATACAGGGGGGAGGCAGTTCTTC. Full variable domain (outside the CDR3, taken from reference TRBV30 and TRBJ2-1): SQTIHQWPATLVQPVGSPLSLECTVEGTSNPNLYWYRQAAGRGLQLLFYSVGIGQISSEVPQNLSASRPQDRQFILSSKKLLLSDSGFYLCAYTGGRQFFGPGTRLTVL.

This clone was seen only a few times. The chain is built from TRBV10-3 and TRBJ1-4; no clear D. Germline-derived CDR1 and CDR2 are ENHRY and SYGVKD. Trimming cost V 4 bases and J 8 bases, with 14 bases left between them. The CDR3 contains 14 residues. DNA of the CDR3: TGTGCCATCAGTGCGGCCACGGGAGGGGAAAAACTGTTTTTT. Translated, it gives CAISAATGGEKLFF.

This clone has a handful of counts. CDR3 sequence: CASTAGIGKLFF. The CDR3 bases are TGTGCCAGCACGGCAGGGATTGGGAAACTGTTTTTT. This chain connects TRBV25-1 to TRBJ1-4; tentatively, D is TRBD1 (5 bases). The germline V gene has CDR1 MGHDK and CDR2 SYGVNS. Trimming removed 7 bases at V and 11 bases at J, with 14 bases between. This CDR3 is built from 12 residues.

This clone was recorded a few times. CDR3 sequence reads: CASFPQTVKDTQYF. For the CDR3, the DNA is TGTGCCAGCTTCCCTCAGACAGTGAAAGATACGCAGTATTTT. The chain is built from TRBV5-6 and TRBJ2-3; TRBD1 is a possible D gene (5 bases). V was shortened by 7 bases and J by 5 bases, with 17 bases between the two germline ends. The CDR3 length is 14 residues. CDR1 and CDR2 (germline): SGHDT, YYEEEE.

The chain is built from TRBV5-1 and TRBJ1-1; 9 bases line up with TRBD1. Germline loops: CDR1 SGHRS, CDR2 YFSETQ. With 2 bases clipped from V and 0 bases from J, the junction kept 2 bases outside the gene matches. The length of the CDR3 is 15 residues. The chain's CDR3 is CASSLQGALNTEAFF. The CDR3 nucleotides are TGCGCCAGCAGCTTACAGGGGGCCCTGAACACTGAAGCTTTCTTT.

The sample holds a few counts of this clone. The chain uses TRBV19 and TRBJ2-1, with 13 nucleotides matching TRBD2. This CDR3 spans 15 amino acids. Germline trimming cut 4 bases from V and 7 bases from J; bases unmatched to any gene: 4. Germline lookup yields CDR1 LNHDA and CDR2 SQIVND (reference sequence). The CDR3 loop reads CASSTGTSGTNEQFF. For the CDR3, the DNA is TGTGCCAGTAGTACGGGGACTAGCGGGACGAATGAGCAGTTCTTC.

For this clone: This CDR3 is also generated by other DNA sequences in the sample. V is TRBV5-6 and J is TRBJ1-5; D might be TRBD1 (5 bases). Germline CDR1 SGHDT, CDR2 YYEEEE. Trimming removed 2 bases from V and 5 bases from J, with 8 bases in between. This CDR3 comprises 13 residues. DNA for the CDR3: TGTGCCAGCAGCTTAACAGGCGATCAGCCCCAGCATTTT. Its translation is CASSLTGDQPQHF. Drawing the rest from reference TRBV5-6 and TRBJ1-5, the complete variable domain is DAGVTQSPTHLIKTRGQQVTLRCSPKSGHDTVSWYQQALGQGPQFIFQYYEEEERQRGNFPDRFSGHQFPNYSSELNVNALLLGDSALYLCASSLTGDQPQHFGDGTRLSIL.

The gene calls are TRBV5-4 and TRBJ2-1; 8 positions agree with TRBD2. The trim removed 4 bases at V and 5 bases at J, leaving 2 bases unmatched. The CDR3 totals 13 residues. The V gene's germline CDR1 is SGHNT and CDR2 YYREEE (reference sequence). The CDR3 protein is CASSPTSDNEQFF. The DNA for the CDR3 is TGTGCCAGCAGCCCGACTAGCGACAATGAGCAGTTCTTC.

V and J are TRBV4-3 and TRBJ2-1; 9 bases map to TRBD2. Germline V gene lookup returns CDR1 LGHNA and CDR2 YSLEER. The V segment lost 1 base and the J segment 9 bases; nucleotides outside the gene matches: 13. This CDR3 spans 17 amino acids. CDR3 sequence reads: CASSQARGVAGESEQFF. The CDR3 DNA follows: TGCGCCAGCAGCCAAGCGAGGGGGGTAGCGGGAGAAAGTGAGCAGTTCTTC.

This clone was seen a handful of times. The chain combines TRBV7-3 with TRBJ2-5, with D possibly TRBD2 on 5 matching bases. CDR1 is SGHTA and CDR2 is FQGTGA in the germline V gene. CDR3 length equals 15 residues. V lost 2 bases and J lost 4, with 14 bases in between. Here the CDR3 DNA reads TGTGCCAGCAGCTTAGGAGGCTTGGGGTCAGAGACCCAGTACTTC. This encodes CASSLGGLGSETQYF.

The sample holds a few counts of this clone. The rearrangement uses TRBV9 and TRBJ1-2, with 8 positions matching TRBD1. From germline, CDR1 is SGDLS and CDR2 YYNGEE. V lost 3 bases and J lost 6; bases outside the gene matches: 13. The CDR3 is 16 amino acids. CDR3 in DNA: TGTGCCAGCAGCGCCGGGACAGGAGGAGATAGGAATGGCTACACCTTC. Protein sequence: CASSAGTGGDRNGYTF.

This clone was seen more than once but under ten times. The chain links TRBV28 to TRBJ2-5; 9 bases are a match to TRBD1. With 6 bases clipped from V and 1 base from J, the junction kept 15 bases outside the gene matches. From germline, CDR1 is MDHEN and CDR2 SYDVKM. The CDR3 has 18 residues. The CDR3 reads CASSLPPGQGGLQETQYF. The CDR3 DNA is TGTGCCAGCAGCCTCCCCCCGGGACAGGGAGGGCTCCAAGAGACCCAGTACTTC.

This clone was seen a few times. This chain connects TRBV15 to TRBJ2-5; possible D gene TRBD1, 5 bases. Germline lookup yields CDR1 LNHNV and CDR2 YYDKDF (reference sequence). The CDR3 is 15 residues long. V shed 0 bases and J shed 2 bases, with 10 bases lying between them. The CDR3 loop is CATSRDMGLQETQYF. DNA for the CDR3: TGTGCCACCAGCAGAGATATGGGGCTACAAGAGACCCAGTACTTC.

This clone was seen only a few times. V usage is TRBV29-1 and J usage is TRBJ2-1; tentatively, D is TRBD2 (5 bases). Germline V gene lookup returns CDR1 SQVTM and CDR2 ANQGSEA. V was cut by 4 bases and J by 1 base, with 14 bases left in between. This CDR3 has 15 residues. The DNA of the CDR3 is TGCAGCGTTGGCGCTAGCTTTTCGTCCTACAATGAGCAGTTCTTC. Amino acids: CSVGASFSSYNEQFF.

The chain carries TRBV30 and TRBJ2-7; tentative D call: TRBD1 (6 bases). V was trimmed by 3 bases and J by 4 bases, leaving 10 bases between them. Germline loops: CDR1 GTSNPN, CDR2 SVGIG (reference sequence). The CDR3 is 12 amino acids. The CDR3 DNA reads TGTGCCTGGAGCTCAGGGGAATACGAGCAGTACTTC. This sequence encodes CAWSSGEYEQYF.

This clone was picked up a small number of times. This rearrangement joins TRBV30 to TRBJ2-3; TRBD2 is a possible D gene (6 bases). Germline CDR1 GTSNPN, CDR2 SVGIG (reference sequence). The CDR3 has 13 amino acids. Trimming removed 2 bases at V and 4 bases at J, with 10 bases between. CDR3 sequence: CAWSPSGADTQYF. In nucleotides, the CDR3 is TGTGCCTGGAGTCCCTCGGGGGCAGATACGCAGTATTTT.

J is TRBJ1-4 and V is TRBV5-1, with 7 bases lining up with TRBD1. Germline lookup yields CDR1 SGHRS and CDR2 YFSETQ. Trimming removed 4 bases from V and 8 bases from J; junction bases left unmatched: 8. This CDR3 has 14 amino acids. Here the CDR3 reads CASSHRDSREKLFF. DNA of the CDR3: TGCGCCAGCAGCCATCGGGACAGCCGGGAAAAACTGTTTTTT.

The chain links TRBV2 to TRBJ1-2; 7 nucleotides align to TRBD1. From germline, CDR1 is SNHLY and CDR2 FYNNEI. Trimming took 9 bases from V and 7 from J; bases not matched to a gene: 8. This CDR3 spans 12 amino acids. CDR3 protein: CASKGQAGGYTF. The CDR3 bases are TGTGCCAGTAAAGGACAGGCGGGTGGCTACACCTTC.

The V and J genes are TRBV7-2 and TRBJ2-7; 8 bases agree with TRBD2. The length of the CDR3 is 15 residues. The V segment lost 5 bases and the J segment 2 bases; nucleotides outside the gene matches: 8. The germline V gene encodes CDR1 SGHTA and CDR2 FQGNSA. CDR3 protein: CASSLTSGGTYEQYF. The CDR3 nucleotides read TGTGCCAGCAGCCTCACTAGCGGCGGAACCTACGAGCAGTACTTC.

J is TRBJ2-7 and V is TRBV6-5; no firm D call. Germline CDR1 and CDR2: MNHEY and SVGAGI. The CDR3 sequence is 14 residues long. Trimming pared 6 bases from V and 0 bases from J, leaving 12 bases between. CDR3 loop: CASRELGRSYEQYF. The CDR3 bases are TGTGCCAGCAGGGAGTTAGGCCGCTCCTACGAGCAGTACTTC.

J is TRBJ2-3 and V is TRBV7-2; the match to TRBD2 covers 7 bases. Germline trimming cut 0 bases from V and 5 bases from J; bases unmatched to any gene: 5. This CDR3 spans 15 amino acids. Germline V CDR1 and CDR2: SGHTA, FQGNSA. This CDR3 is CASSLASSGRDTQYF. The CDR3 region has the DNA TGTGCCAGCAGCTTAGCGTCTAGCGGACGAGATACGCAGTATTTT.

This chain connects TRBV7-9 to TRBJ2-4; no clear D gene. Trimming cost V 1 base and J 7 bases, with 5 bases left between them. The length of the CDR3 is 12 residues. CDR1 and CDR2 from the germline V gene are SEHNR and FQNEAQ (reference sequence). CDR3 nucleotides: TGTGCCAGCAGCTTAGTTCAGAACATTCAGTACTTC. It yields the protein CASSLVQNIQYF.